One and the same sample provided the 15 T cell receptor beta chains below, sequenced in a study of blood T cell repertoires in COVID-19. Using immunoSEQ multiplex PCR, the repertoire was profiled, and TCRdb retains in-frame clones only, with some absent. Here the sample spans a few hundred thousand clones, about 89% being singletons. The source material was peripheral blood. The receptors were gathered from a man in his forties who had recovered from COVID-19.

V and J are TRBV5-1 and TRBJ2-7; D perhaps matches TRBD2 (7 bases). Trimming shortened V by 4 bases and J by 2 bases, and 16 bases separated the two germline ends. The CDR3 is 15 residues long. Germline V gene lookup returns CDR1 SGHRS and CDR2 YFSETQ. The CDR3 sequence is CASSPRWGGPYEQYF. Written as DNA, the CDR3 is TGCGCCAGCAGCCCCCGTTGGGGGGGCCCCTACGAGCAGTACTTC.

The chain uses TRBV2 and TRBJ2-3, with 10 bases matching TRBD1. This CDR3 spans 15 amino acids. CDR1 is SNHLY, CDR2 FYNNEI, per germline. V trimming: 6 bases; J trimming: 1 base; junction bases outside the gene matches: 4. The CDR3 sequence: CASRPDRGGTDTQYF. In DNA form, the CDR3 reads TGTGCCAGCAGGCCGGACAGGGGGGGCACAGATACGCAGTATTTT.

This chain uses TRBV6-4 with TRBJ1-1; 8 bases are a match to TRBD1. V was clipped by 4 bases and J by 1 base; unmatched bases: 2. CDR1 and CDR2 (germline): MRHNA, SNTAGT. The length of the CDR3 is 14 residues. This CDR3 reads CASSAGTGNTEAFF. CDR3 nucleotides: TGTGCCAGCAGTGCCGGGACAGGGAACACTGAAGCTTTCTTT.

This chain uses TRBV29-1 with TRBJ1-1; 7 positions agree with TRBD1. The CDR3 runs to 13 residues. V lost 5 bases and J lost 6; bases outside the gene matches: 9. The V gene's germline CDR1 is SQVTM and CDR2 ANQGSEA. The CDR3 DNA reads TGCAGCGTTATGAGACAGGGAGGATCTGAAGCTTTCTTT. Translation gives CSVMRQGGSEAFF.

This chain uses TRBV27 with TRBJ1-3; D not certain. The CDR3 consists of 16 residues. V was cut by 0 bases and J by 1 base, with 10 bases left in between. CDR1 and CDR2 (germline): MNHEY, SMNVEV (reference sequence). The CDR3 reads CASSLSGEVSGNTIYF. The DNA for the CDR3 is TGTGCCAGCAGTTTATCCGGGGAAGTATCTGGAAACACCATATATTTT.

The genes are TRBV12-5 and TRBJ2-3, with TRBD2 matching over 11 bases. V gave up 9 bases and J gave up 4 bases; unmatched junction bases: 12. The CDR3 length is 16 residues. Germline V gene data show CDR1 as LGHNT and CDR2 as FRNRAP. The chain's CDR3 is CASRLLAGVRADTQYF. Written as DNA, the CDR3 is TGTGCTAGCCGCTTACTAGCGGGAGTTAGGGCAGATACGCAGTATTTT.

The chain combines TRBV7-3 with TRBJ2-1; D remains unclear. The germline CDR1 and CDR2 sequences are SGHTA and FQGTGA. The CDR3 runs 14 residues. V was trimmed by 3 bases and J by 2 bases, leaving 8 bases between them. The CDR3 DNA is TGTGCCAGCAGCTTTGGCGGTACCTACAATGAGCAGTTCTTC. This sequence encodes CASSFGGTYNEQFF.

The DNA of the CDR3 is TGTGCCATCAGTGATAGGGGAATCGTGGGCTACACCTTC. Translation: CAISDRGIVGYTF. The chain has TRBV10-3 and TRBJ1-2, with D possibly matching TRBD1 (5 bases). The CDR3 consists of 13 residues. The V gene lost 3 bases and the J gene lost 8 bases, with 13 bases spanning the gap. CDR1 is ENHRY and CDR2 is SYGVKD in the germline V gene.

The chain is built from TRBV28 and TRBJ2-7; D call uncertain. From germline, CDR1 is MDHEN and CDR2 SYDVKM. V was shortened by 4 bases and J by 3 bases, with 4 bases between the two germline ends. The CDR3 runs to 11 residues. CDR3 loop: CASSSHYEQYF. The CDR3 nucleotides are TGTGCCAGCAGTTCACACTACGAGCAGTACTTC.

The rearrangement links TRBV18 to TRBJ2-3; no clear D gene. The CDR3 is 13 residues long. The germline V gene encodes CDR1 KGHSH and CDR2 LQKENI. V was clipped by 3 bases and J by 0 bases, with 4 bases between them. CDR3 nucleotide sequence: TGTGCCAGCTCACCTTCTAGCACAGATACGCAGTATTTT. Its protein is CASSPSSTDTQYF.

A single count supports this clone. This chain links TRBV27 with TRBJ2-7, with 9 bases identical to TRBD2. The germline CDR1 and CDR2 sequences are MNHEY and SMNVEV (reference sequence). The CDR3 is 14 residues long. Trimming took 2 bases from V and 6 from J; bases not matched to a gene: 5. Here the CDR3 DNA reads TGTGCCAGCAGTTTAGTAGCGGGGGCTCCCGAGCAGTACTTC. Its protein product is CASSLVAGAPEQYF.

CDR3 protein: CASSLKRGTDTQYF. CDR3 bases: TGCGCCAGCAGCTTGAAGCGGGGCACAGATACGCAGTATTTT. The rearrangement joins TRBV5-1 to TRBJ2-3; possibly TRBD2 for D (6 bases). This CDR3 comprises 14 residues. Germline CDR1 reads SGHRS; CDR2 reads YFSETQ. V lost 1 base, J lost 1 base, and 7 bases lay in between.

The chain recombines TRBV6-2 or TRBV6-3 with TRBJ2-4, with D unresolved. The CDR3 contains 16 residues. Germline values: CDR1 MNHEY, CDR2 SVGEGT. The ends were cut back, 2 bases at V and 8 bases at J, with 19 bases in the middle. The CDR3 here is CASSYGVGIDWDIQYF. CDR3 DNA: TGTGCCAGCAGTTACGGCGTAGGTATAGACTGGGACATTCAGTACTTC.

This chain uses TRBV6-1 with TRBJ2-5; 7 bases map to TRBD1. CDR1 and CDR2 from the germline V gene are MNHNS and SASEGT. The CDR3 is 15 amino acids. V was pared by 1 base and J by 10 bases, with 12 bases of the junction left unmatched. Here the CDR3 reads CASSEELVRGYFQYF. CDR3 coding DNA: TGTGCCAGCAGTGAAGAGTTGGTCAGGGGGTATTTCCAGTACTTC.

CDR3 sequence: CASSPTSRLAPGELFF. CDR3 sequence (DNA): TGCGCCAGCAGCCCGACCAGCCGACTAGCCCCCGGGGAGCTGTTTTTT. V usage is TRBV4-3 and J usage is TRBJ2-2, with 7 positions matching TRBD2. There are 16 residues in the CDR3. Germline CDR1 reads LGHNA; CDR2 reads YSLEER. Unmatched junction bases numbered 11, after V lost 4 bases and J lost 6 bases.